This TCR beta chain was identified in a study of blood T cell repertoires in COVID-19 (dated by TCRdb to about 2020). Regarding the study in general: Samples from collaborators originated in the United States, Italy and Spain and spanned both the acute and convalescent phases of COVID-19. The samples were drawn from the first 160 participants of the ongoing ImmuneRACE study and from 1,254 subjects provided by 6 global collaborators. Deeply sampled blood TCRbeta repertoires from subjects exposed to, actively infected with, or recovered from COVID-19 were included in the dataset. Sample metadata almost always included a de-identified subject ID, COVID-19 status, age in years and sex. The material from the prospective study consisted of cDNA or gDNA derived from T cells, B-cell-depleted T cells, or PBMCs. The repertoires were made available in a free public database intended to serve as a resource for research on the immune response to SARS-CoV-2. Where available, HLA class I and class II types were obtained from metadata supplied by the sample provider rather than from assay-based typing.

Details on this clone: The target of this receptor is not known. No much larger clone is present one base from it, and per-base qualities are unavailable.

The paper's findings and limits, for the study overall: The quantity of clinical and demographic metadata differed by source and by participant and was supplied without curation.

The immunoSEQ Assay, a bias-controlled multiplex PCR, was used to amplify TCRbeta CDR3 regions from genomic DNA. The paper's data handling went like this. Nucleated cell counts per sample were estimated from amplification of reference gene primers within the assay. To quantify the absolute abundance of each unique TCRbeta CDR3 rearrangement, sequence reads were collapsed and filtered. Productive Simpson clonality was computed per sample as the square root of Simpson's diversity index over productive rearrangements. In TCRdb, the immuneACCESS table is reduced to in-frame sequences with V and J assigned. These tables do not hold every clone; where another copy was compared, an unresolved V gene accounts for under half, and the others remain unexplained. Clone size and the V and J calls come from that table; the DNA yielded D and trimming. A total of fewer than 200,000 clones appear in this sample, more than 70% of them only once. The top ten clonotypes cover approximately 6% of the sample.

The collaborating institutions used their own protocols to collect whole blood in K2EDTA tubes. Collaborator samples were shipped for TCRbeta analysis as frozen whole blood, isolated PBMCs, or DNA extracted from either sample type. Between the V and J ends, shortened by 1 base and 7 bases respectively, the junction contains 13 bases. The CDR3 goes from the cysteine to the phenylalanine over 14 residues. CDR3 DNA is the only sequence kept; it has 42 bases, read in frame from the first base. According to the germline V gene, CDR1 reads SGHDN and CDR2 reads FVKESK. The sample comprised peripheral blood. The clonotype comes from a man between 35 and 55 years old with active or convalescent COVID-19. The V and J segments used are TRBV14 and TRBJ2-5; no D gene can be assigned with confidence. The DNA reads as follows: TGTGCCAGCAGCCAAGTCACCCCCCCCGGGACCCAGTACTTC. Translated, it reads CASSQVTPPGTQYF.